The rows below give T cell receptor beta chains drawn from one sample of a study of cytomegalovirus exposure and HLA in healthy donors. The repertoire was sequenced with immunoSEQ multiplex PCR; TCRdb's copy has only in-frame clones and lacks some. The table records around 200,000 clones, around three quarters of them present only once. Sample: PBMCs. These receptors all stem from a woman in her forties or fifties in good health and CMV-seronegative. Both conserved end residues are part of each CDR3. The order of the fields is J gene, D gene, V gene, clone size, CDR3 protein, CDR3 DNA. D genes are given only for firm matches. Part of the rows lack a size; the others show once, few, many or a class for expanded clones.

>TRBJ2-2|NA|TRBV5-1|NA
CATQLDATGELFF
TGCGCCACCCAACTAGACGCCACCGGGGAGCTGTTTTTT
>TRBJ1-5|NA|TRBV6-5|NA
CASSTRGGANQPQHF
TGTGCCAGCAGTACCCGGGGAGGGGCCAATCAGCCCCAGCATTTT
>TRBJ1-1|TRBD1|TRBV18|NA
CASSRTTGVSEAFF
TGTGCCAGCTCACGTACGACAGGGGTCTCTGAAGCTTTCTTT
>TRBJ2-2|TRBD1|TRBV29-1|NA
CSGGTLDRAGELFF
TGCAGCGGGGGGACGCTGGACAGGGCCGGGGAGCTGTTTTTT
>TRBJ2-2|TRBD2|TRBV7-2|NA
CASSPPGGTKTGELFF
TGTGCCAGCAGCCCCCCGGGAGGGACTAAAACCGGGGAGCTGTTTTTT
>TRBJ1-1|TRBD1|TRBV27|NA
CASTRQGAGGTEAFF
TGTGCCAGCACCCGACAGGGGGCCGGGGGCACTGAAGCTTTCTTT
>TRBJ1-2|TRBD1|TRBV29-1|NA
CSVGDSPGGYTF
TGCAGCGTGGGGGACAGCCCTGGGGGCTACACCTTC
>TRBJ1-6|NA|TRBV30|NA
CAYMSGSSYNSPLHF
TGTGCCTACATGTCGGGGAGCTCCTATAATTCACCCCTCCACTTT
>TRBJ2-5|NA|TRBV5-1|NA
CASSPPGETQYF
TGCGCCAGCAGCCCGCCCGGGGAGACCCAGTACTTC
>TRBJ2-7|TRBD1|TRBV5-1|NA
CASSIGQGVVEQYF
TGCGCCAGCAGCATAGGACAGGGGGTTGTCGAGCAGTACTTC
>TRBJ2-1|NA|TRBV28|NA
CASSLHQGGRNEQFF
TGTGCCAGCAGTTTACATCAGGGGGGACGCAATGAGCAGTTCTTC
>TRBJ2-7|TRBD2|TRBV18|NA
CASSSSGRGSYEQYF
TGTGCCAGCTCATCTAGCGGGAGGGGATCCTACGAGCAGTACTTC
>TRBJ1-1|NA|TRBV2|NA
CASSRTQLNTEAFF
TGTGCCAGCAGTAGGACACAACTGAACACTGAAGCTTTCTTT
>TRBJ2-6|TRBD1|TRBV4-1|NA
CASSRGTGVEGANVLTF
TGCGCCAGCAGCCGGGGGACAGGGGTGGAGGGGGCCAACGTCCTGACTTTC
>TRBJ2-1|TRBD2|TRBV6-4|once
CASSGTSGGNEQFF
TGTGCCAGCAGTGGGACTAGCGGGGGCAATGAGCAGTTCTTC
>TRBJ2-3|NA|TRBV30|NA
CAWSVGGGLTDTQYF
TGTGCCTGGAGTGTAGGTGGGGGCCTCACAGATACGCAGTATTTT
>TRBJ2-7|NA|TRBV4-3|NA
CASSQEGGSTYEQYF
TGCGCCAGCAGCCAAGAGGGCGGGTCTACCTACGAGCAGTACTTC
>TRBJ2-7|TRBD2|TRBV25-1|NA
CASSEGGTYEQYF
TGTGCCAGCAGTGAGGGGGGGACCTACGAGCAGTACTTC
>TRBJ2-5|TRBD2|TRBV9|NA
CASSEWTSAQEPQYF
TGTGCCAGCAGCGAATGGACTAGCGCTCAAGAGCCCCAGTACTTC
>TRBJ2-2|NA|TRBV7-7|few
CASSASRNTGELFF
TGTGCCAGCAGCGCTAGTAGAAACACCGGGGAGCTGTTTTTT
>TRBJ2-6|TRBD2|TRBV7-3|few
CASSSGLAGVGGANVLTF
TGTGCCAGCAGCTCCGGACTAGCGGGAGTAGGCGGGGCCAACGTCCTGACTTTC
>TRBJ1-3|NA|TRBV7-9|few
CASSSQGLDGNTIYF
TGTGCCAGCAGCTCTCAGGGTCTAGACGGAAACACCATATATTTT
>TRBJ2-7|TRBD2|TRBV9|once
CASSVGITPSGRSPYEQYF
TGTGCCAGCAGCGTAGGAATTACCCCCAGCGGGAGGTCCCCCTACGAGCAGTACTTC
>TRBJ1-5|NA|TRBV19|NA
CASSPGQGGHQPQHF
TGTGCCAGTAGTCCAGGCCAGGGAGGCCACCAGCCCCAGCATTTT
>TRBJ2-3|TRBD2|TRBV5-1|NA
CASTPAGAGAPGTDTQYF
TGCGCCAGCACCCCGGCTGGAGCGGGGGCCCCGGGCACAGATACGCAGTATTTT
>TRBJ2-7|NA|TRBV28|NA
CASRDSYEQYF
TGTGCCAGCAGGGACAGCTACGAGCAGTACTTC
>TRBJ1-1|NA|TRBV10-3|NA
CAIRVDAGMNTEAFF
TGTGCCATCCGGGTTGATGCGGGGATGAACACTGAAGCTTTCTTT
>TRBJ2-1|TRBD2|TRBV4-1|NA
CASSPTPGLAGGERGAGQFF
TGCGCCAGCAGCCCCACCCCGGGACTAGCGGGGGGAGAGCGGGGGGCGGGGCAGTTCTTC
>TRBJ1-5|TRBD1|TRBV6-5|NA
CASRPDRGSQPQHF
TGTGCCAGCAGACCAGACAGGGGAAGTCAGCCCCAGCATTTT
>TRBJ2-2|TRBD2|TRBV19|NA
CASSVLAGAGTGELFF
TGTGCCAGTAGTGTATTAGCGGGGGCGGGGACCGGGGAGCTGTTTTTT
>TRBJ2-7|NA|TRBV5-5|NA
CASTVGAQNLAYEQYF
TGTGCCAGCACCGTGGGGGCGCAGAATTTGGCCTACGAGCAGTACTTC
>TRBJ1-5|NA|TRBV28|NA
CASSPGQFHQPQHF
TGTGCCAGCAGCCCAGGACAGTTCCATCAGCCCCAGCATTTT
>TRBJ1-5|NA|TRBV29-1|NA
CSVESAEGDPPQHF
TGCAGCGTTGAGTCGGCAGAGGGGGATCCGCCCCAGCATTTT
>TRBJ2-7|TRBD1|TRBV9|medium-sized
CASSVGPSGQGYEQYF
TGTGCCAGCAGCGTAGGACCCTCGGGACAGGGGTACGAGCAGTACTTC
>TRBJ2-7|TRBD2|TRBV5-4|NA
CASSPGGGTPRQYF
TGTGCCAGCAGCCCGGGAGGGGGAACCCCGAGGCAGTACTTC
>TRBJ2-1|TRBD1|TRBV4-3|few
CASSSGQGVGEQFF
TGCGCCAGCAGTTCGGGACAGGGGGTCGGTGAGCAGTTCTTC
>TRBJ1-2|NA|TRBV19|NA
CASIGQTYNYGYTF
TGTGCCAGTATAGGACAGACATACAACTATGGCTACACCTTC
>TRBJ2-1|TRBD2|TRBV6-5|few
CASTGGAYNEQFF
TGTGCCAGCACCGGGGGGGCATACAATGAGCAGTTCTTC
>TRBJ2-7|NA|TRBV28|few
CASSLGARGEHF
TGTGCCAGCAGTTTAGGGGCGCGTGGCGAGCACTTC
>TRBJ2-3|NA|TRBV29-1|NA
CSVELSTDTQYF
TGCAGCGTTGAACTCTCCACAGATACGCAGTATTTT
>TRBJ2-5|NA|TRBV4-1|NA
CASSLVLAETQYF
TGCGCCAGCAGCTTGGTACTAGCTGAGACCCAGTACTTC
>TRBJ1-1|NA|TRBV6-5|NA
CASSPDGGQTEAFF
TGTGCCAGCAGTCCCGACGGGGGGCAGACTGAAGCTTTCTTT
>TRBJ1-5|NA|TRBV21-1|NA
CASSRGGTAYQPQHF
TGTGCCAGCAGTCGGGGGGGGACGGCGTATCAGCCCCAGCATTTT
>TRBJ2-1|NA|TRBV6-4|NA
CASSPREQFF
TGTGCCAGCAGCCCTCGGGAGCAGTTCTTC
>TRBJ1-6|NA|TRBV28|NA
CASSLFRDNNSPLHF
TGTGCCAGCAGTTTATTTCGGGACAACAATTCACCCCTCCACTTT
>TRBJ2-5|TRBD2|TRBV19|NA
CASSQGLAGRETQYF
TGTGCCAGTAGCCAAGGACTAGCGGGAAGAGAGACCCAGTACTTC
>TRBJ1-4|NA|TRBV10-3|NA
CATNGQANEKLFF
TGTGCCACCAACGGACAAGCTAATGAAAAACTGTTTTTT
>TRBJ1-1|TRBD1|TRBV7-3|NA
CASSLLDREATEAFF
TGTGCCAGCAGCCTCCTGGACAGGGAGGCGACTGAAGCTTTCTTT
>TRBJ2-7|TRBD2|TRBV7-2|NA
CASTSSGRSYEQYF
TGTGCCAGCACCTCTAGCGGGAGGTCCTACGAGCAGTACTTC
>TRBJ2-7|NA|TRBV14|NA
CASSQVIGGGYEQYF
TGTGCCAGCAGCCAAGTTATAGGGGGTGGCTACGAGCAGTACTTC
>TRBJ2-1|TRBD1|TRBV5-1|NA
CASSVGQGVELARYNEQFF
TGCGCCAGCAGCGTAGGACAGGGGGTCGAACTAGCCCGATACAATGAGCAGTTCTTC
>TRBJ2-6|NA|TRBV19|NA
CASSGWRVDSGANVLTF
TGTGCCAGTAGCGGATGGAGAGTAGACTCTGGGGCCAACGTCCTGACTTTC
>TRBJ1-6|NA|TRBV4-1|NA
CASSPQSSPLHF
TGCGCCAGCAGCCCACAGAGTTCACCCCTCCACTTT